This T cell receptor (beta chain) is from a study of OX40 agonist ivuxolimab in advanced cancers. Germline V gives CDR1 MNHNS, CDR2 SASEGT. Trimming cost V 6 bases and J 7 bases, with 12 bases left between them. The CDR3 is made up of 12 amino acids. A single count supports this clone. Repertoires were generated with immunoSEQ multiplex PCR, while TCRdb's copy carries only in-frame clones and drops some. The sample includes nearly 45,000 clones, 80% of them seen just once. The specimen was CD4+ or CD8+ T cells sorted from blood, collected in a trial of the OX40 agonist ivuxolimab. The rearrangement joins TRBV6-1 to TRBJ2-5; D not resolved. The origin of this receptor is an adult with an advanced solid tumor such as melanoma, head and neck, liver or kidney cancer. CDR3 DNA: TGTGCCAGCAGCCTCCCCCCCGGGACCCAGTACTTC. Translated, it gives CASSLPPGTQYF.